This TCR beta chain was identified in a study of T cell responses to AZD1222 COVID-19 vaccine. Study details: The study pooled second doses at about 4 or about 12 weeks.

Here immunoSEQ multiplex PCR was the method, and the copy in TCRdb shows in-frame clones only, minus some. The repertoire includes 60,000 to 70,000 clones, roughly four fifths of them detected once, and around 5% sits in the top ten. V shed 5 bases and J shed 0 bases, with 14 bases lying between them. The germline V gene has CDR1 SGHTA and CDR2 FQGNSA. The CDR3 covers 15 residues. The sequenced sample was peripheral blood, obtained on day 0 of AZD1222 vaccination. The receptor comes from an adult in good health. V is TRBV7-2 and J is TRBJ2-7, with no clear D. CDR3 region: CASSQTSSPSYEQYF. In DNA, the CDR3 is TGTGCCAGCAGCCAGACATCTTCCCCCTCCTACGAGCAGTACTTC.